Each of the 6 T cell receptor beta chains below was sequenced from the same sample in a study of metastatic and nonmetastatic thyroid tumors. Using MiXCR, TCRdb reanalyzed the PCR reads. The table lists under 30,000 clones, 15% of them singletons, with approximately 3.5% in the top ten. No treatment of any kind had been given to any patient before thyroid surgery. The material sequenced was blood. The receptors come from a female donor with papillary thyroid cancer or a benign thyroid nodule (not recorded which). Some clones in this sample may be carry-over from other donors' samples.

This clone was seen at least ten times. This sequence joins TRBV5-6 and TRBJ1-2; 7 positions match TRBD1. CDR1 and CDR2 from the germline V gene are SGHDT and YYEEEE. The CDR3 runs 14 residues. V shed 0 bases, J shed 1 base, and the junction held 0 bases outside the gene matches. CDR3 nucleotides: TGTGCCAGCAGCTTGGGACAGGGTAACTATGGCTACACCTTC. This codes for CASSLGQGNYGYTF.

This clone has at least ten counts. A single base separates this from a much larger clone, so it may be a read error. In the same sample, other DNA sequences code for this CDR3. CDR3 bases: TGTGCCAGTAGCAGACCCCTACAGGACTACGAGCAGTACTTC. It translates to CASSRPLQDYEQYF. J is TRBJ2-7 and V is TRBV19, with D possibly matching TRBD1 (5 bases). Trimming took 6 bases from V and 3 from J, leaving 15 bases between them. The V gene's germline CDR1 is LNHDA and CDR2 SQIVND (reference sequence). The CDR3 has 14 residues.

The chain links TRBV30 to TRBJ1-6; D not resolved. The CDR3 loop spans 12 amino acids. Per the germline V gene, CDR1 is GTSNPN and CDR2 is SVGIG (reference sequence). Trimming took 2 bases from V and 9 from J, leaving 8 bases between them. In nucleotides, the CDR3 is TGTGCCTGGAGTTTGGTCACTTCACCCCTCCACTTT. It specifies CAWSLVTSPLHF.

This clone has only a few counts. V is TRBV6-2 or TRBV6-3 and J is TRBJ1-1, with D perhaps TRBD1 (5 bases). CDR1 is MNHEY, CDR2 SVGEGT, per germline. Between the trimmed V and J ends, which lost 7 bases and 3 bases, there was a span of 12 bases. The CDR3 is 13 residues long. The CDR3 DNA sequence: TGTGCCAGCACCCTCCAGGGCCACACTGAAGCTTTCTTT. Translation gives CASTLQGHTEAFF.

On this clone: Given a much more abundant clone one base away, this may be a read error. The chain joins TRBV7-9 to TRBJ2-5; D may be TRBD2 (6 bases). The CDR3 length is 14 residues. In germline, CDR1 is SEHNR, CDR2 FQNEAQ (reference sequence). Trimming left V 5 bases short and J 3 bases short, with 13 bases between. The CDR3, as DNA: TGTGCCAGCAGCCCCCCCTGGGGGGAAGAGACCCAGTACTTC. It codes for CASSPPWGEETQYF. The full variable domain, with the rest looked up from reference TRBV7-9 and TRBJ2-5, is DTGVSQNPRHKITKRGQNVTFRCDPISEHNRLYWYRQTLGQGPEFLTYFQNEAQLEKSRLLSDRFSAERPKGSFSTLEIQRTEQGDSAMYLCASSPPWGEETQYFGPGTRLLVL.

As for this clone: A much more abundant neighbour one base away suggests this may be a read error. The rearrangement uses TRBV12-3 or TRBV12-4 and TRBJ1-3, with unresolved D. The CDR3 runs 14 residues. Trimming left V 4 bases short and J 3 bases short, with 10 bases between. The CDR3 nucleotides are TGTGCCAGCAGTTCGATTCGAGGTGGAAACACCATATATTTT. Its translation: CASSSIRGGNTIYF.